These 4 T cell receptor beta chains originate from one sample sequenced in a study of T cell responses to AZD1222 COVID-19 vaccine. Profiled with immunoSEQ multiplex PCR; TCRdb holds only in-frame clones, not every one. This sample carries 120,000 to 150,000 clones, approximately 86% of them seen once, and the ten largest clones take over 4.5%. This material consisted of peripheral blood, taken 28 days after the second AZD1222 dose. These receptors all come from an adult who received the AZD1222 COVID-19 vaccine.

V is TRBV2 and J is TRBJ1-2; D is undetermined. V was clipped by 7 bases and J by 1 base, with 10 bases between them. Germline lookup yields CDR1 SNHLY and CDR2 FYNNEI. This CDR3 has 13 amino acids. The CDR3 bases are TGTGCCAGCAAGGTCTATCTTAACTATGGCTACACCTTC. Translating it yields CASKVYLNYGYTF.

This clone was seen a handful of times. V usage is TRBV20-1 and J usage is TRBJ1-1; D possibly corresponds to TRBD1 (5 bases). V was cut by 3 bases and J by 8 bases, with 13 bases left in between. The length of the CDR3 is 12 residues. Germline V CDR1 and CDR2: DFQATT, SNEGSKA (reference sequence). For the CDR3, the DNA is TGCAGTGCTAGTATGGTAGGGGCCGAAGCTTTCTTT. It translates to CSASMVGAEAFF.

This clone was observed a single time. Sequence at one end of the junction differs from germline and may be a read error. The rearrangement links TRBV5-1 to TRBJ2-2, with 9 bases aligning to TRBD1. Germline V gives CDR1 SGHRS, CDR2 YFSETQ. CDR3 size: 16 residues. CDR3 in DNA: TGCGCCAGTCTCCCTCAGGGACAGGGAGTCACCGGGGGGCTGTTTTTT. This translates into CASLPQGQGVTGGLFF.

The rearrangement uses TRBV20-1 and TRBJ2-3; possible D gene TRBD2, 5 bases. The V end was cut by 3 bases, the J end by 8 bases, with 6 bases between. The germline V gene has CDR1 DFQATT and CDR2 SNEGSKA (reference sequence). This CDR3 spans 10 amino acids. The CDR3 region has the DNA TGCAGTGCTAGCGGAGGTACGCAGTATTTT. Protein sequence: CSASGGTQYF.